This TCR beta chain was captured in a study of graft-versus-host responses after intestinal transplantation. TCRdb's table, derived via immunoSEQ multiplex PCR, lists solely in-frame clones and lacks some. The sample yields tens of thousands of clones, roughly nine tenths seen once. General study points: Analysis identified GvH clones in recipient marrow, with some appearing first in ileum or blood.

Turning to this clone: What it recognizes is unknown.

The ends were cut back, 8 bases at V and 8 bases at J, with 15 bases in the middle. CDR3 size: 11 residues. The germline V gene encodes CDR1 GTSNPN and CDR2 SVGIG (reference sequence). This receptor was obtained from a human patient who received an intestinal transplant, so some T cells may come from the graft donor. The sequences come from PBMCs, collected more than 650 days after intestinal transplant. The rearrangement joins TRBV30 to TRBJ1-2, with D possibly TRBD1 on 5 matching bases. The DNA for the CDR3 is TGTGCCCGTCGGGACTCGGGGGGCTACACCTTC. Translated, it gives CARRDSGGYTF.